This entry concerns a single TCR beta chain. The antigen remains undetermined. V shed 4 bases and J shed 6 bases, with 25 bases lying between them. This CDR3 has 17 amino acids. Germline V lookup: CDR1 SQVTM, CDR2 ANQGSEA. This entry is derived from a study of T cells after yellow fever vaccination. Study conclusions and caveats: Contaminants from the bulk population, in the form of abundant clonotypes, could be found in FACS-sorted repertoires.

TCRdb re-derived calls from the 5' RACE reads in MiXCR, one entry per CDR3 protein. Among some 500,000 distinct CDR3 sequences listed, around an eighth were seen once. This receptor was identified in a young man who received the YFV17D yellow fever vaccine. Sequenced here: PBMCs, sampled on the day of the yellow fever booster vaccination. The chain combines TRBV29-1 with TRBJ2-1, with D possibly matching TRBD2 (6 bases). CDR3 nucleotides: TGCAGCGTTGCAACCCCCCCAGCGGTTTTCGGGGGCAATGAGCAGTTCTTC. As protein: CSVATPPAVFGGNEQFF.